The 20 T cell receptor beta chains given below trace back to one sample, sequenced in a study of T cells in lung cancer brain metastases. Here immunoSEQ multiplex PCR was the method, and the copy in TCRdb shows in-frame clones only, minus some. The sample holds fewer than 5,500 clones, roughly 90% seen once. Sequenced: tumor tissue from the primary lung tumor. All receptors come from a woman in her fifties or sixties with non-small cell lung cancer.

Remarks on this clone: An end of the junction differs from the germline gene, which may be a read error. The rearrangement uses TRBV23-1 and TRBJ2-1; D assignment may be TRBD1 or TRBD2 (7 bases each). TRBV23-1 is an ORF, with its function uncertain. The CDR3 is made up of 11 amino acids. CDR3 nucleotide sequence: TGCACCAGCGGGACAGTCAATGAGCAGTTCTTC. Protein product: CTSGTVNEQFF.

The chain uses TRBV9 and TRBJ2-5; perhaps TRBD2 as D (5 bases). Germline-derived CDR1 and CDR2 are SGDLS and YYNGEE. Trimming removed 0 bases at V and 2 bases at J, with 11 bases between. The CDR3 has 15 amino acids. CDR3: CASSVGSLAQETQYF. The CDR3 nucleotides are TGTGCCAGCAGCGTAGGGTCCCTAGCTCAAGAGACCCAGTACTTC.

CDR3 region: CASSLPAGIEQFF. The CDR3 DNA reads as TGTGCCAGCAGCCTTCCGGCGGGGATTGAGCAGTTCTTC. The chain carries TRBV7-9 and TRBJ2-1, with D tentatively TRBD2 (6 bases). The CDR3 runs to 13 residues. CDR1 and CDR2 from the germline V gene are SEHNR and FQNEAQ (reference sequence). Trimming removed 5 bases from V and 9 bases from J, with 14 bases in between. Full variable domain (outside the CDR3, taken from reference TRBV7-9 and TRBJ2-1): DTGVSQNPRHKITKRGQNVTFRCDPISEHNRLYWYRQTLGQGPEFLTYFQNEAQLEKSRLLSDRFSAERPKGSFSTLEIQRTEQGDSAMYLCASSLPAGIEQFFGPGTRLTVL.

The chain is built from TRBV5-6 and TRBJ2-1; D is ambiguous. The CDR3 contains 11 residues. Deletions cut 5 bases from V and 6 bases from J, with 6 bases between. Germline lookup yields CDR1 SGHDT and CDR2 YYEEEE. CDR3 amino acids: CASSRRNEQFF. CDR3 nucleotide sequence: TGTGCCAGCAGTAGGCGCAATGAGCAGTTCTTC.

The chain carries TRBV9 and TRBJ2-3; the D is unclear. The germline V gene has CDR1 SGDLS and CDR2 YYNGEE. V was trimmed by 0 bases and J by 0 bases, leaving 11 bases between them. CDR3 length equals 16 residues. CDR3 protein: CASSVGGWVSTDTQYF. CDR3 coding DNA: TGTGCCAGCAGCGTAGGGGGTTGGGTTAGCACAGATACGCAGTATTTT.

V and J are TRBV19 and TRBJ1-6; tentative D call: TRBD1 (6 bases). Germline CDR1 reads LNHDA; CDR2 reads SQIVND (reference sequence). The CDR3 length is 17 residues. V lost 6 bases and J 7 bases, leaving 22 bases between the germline ends. The CDR3 is CASRRVSTGGGNSPLHF. As DNA, the CDR3 is TGTGCCAGTAGACGGGTTTCTACGGGTGGGGGCAATTCACCCCTCCACTTT. Full variable domain (missing parts from reference TRBV19 and TRBJ1-6): DGGITQSPKYLFRKEGQNVTLSCEQNLNHDAMYWYRQDPGQGLRLIYYSQIVNDFQKGDIAEGYSVSREKKESFPLTVTSAQKNPTAFYLCASRRVSTGGGNSPLHFGNGTRLTVT.

The rearrangement uses TRBV7-9 and TRBJ2-7, with 7 bases aligning to TRBD1. V dropped 5 bases and J dropped 0; count of bases not matched to a gene: 13. From germline, CDR1 is SEHNR and CDR2 FQNEAQ (reference sequence). This CDR3 contains 17 residues. The CDR3 region has the DNA TGTGCCAGCAGCCCTCAAGGTGGACAGGTAAACTCCTACGAGCAGTACTTC. Protein sequence: CASSPQGGQVNSYEQYF.

The chain uses TRBV29-1 and TRBJ2-7, with 8 bases lining up with TRBD1. After removal of 1 base from V and 3 bases from J, the junction contained 5 bases not matched to a gene. CDR3 length: 14 amino acids. Germline loops: CDR1 SQVTM, CDR2 ANQGSEA. This CDR3 reads CSVEGGTGIYEQYF. DNA for the CDR3: TGCAGCGTTGAAGGTGGGACAGGTATCTACGAGCAGTACTTC.

The chain uses TRBV5-1 and TRBJ2-1, with 10 bases fitting TRBD1. V shed 7 bases and J 6 bases; nucleotides not matched to a gene: 10. CDR1 is SGHRS and CDR2 is YFSETQ in the germline V gene. This CDR3 has 15 residues. CDR3 amino acids: CASEAGTGAFNEQFF. CDR3 in DNA: TGCGCCAGCGAGGCCGGGACAGGGGCATTCAATGAGCAGTTCTTC.

J is TRBJ1-1 and V is TRBV4-1, with 8 bases fitting TRBD1. From germline, CDR1 is MGHRA and CDR2 YSYEKL. The CDR3 runs to 15 residues. V dropped 2 bases and J dropped 2; count of bases not matched to a gene: 4. In DNA form, the CDR3 reads TGCGCCAGCAGCCAACTTACAGGGGGTAACACTGAAGCTTTCTTT. Protein: CASSQLTGGNTEAFF.

J is TRBJ1-1 and V is TRBV30; D might be TRBD1 (6 bases). This CDR3 comprises 13 residues. V was trimmed by 1 base and J by 8 bases, leaving 14 bases between them. Germline V gene lookup returns CDR1 GTSNPN and CDR2 SVGIG (reference sequence). The CDR3 reads CAWSAHGQQEAFF. Written as DNA, the CDR3 is TGTGCCTGGAGTGCCCACGGACAGCAGGAAGCTTTCTTT.

This chain links TRBV9 with TRBJ2-2; no definite D call. V dropped 3 bases and J dropped 7 bases, with 10 bases sitting between them. This CDR3 comprises 13 residues. Per the germline V gene, CDR1 is SGDLS and CDR2 is YYNGEE. CDR3 nucleotides: TGTGCCAGCAGCGCGAGCTGGAGCGGGGAGCTGTTTTTT. Its protein is CASSASWSGELFF.

The chain employs TRBV7-9 and TRBJ2-3; 7 nucleotides agree with TRBD2. Germline-derived CDR1 and CDR2 are SEHNR and FQNEAQ (reference sequence). This CDR3 has 16 amino acids. V shed 2 bases, J shed 0 bases, and the junction held 5 bases outside the gene matches. In nucleotides, the CDR3 is TGTGCCAGCAGCTTACATAGCGGGTCTAGCACAGATACGCAGTATTTT. Its protein product is CASSLHSGSSTDTQYF.

CDR3 protein: CASSPGQGGNTIYF. In DNA, the CDR3 is TGTGCCAGCAGCCCGGGACAGGGAGGAAACACCATATATTTT. V is TRBV7-2 and J is TRBJ1-3; the match to TRBD1 covers 9 bases. The CDR3 spans 14 residues. V lost 5 bases, J lost 4 bases, and 3 bases stayed unmatched. The germline V gene encodes CDR1 SGHTA and CDR2 FQGNSA.

The chain combines TRBV11-3 with TRBJ2-1; no clear D gene. V lost 0 bases and J lost 0, with 6 bases in between. Per germline, CDR1 SGHNT and CDR2 YENEEA. The CDR3 has 15 residues. For the CDR3, the DNA is TGTGCCAGCAGCTTAGACAGGAGCTCCTACAATGAGCAGTTCTTC. It codes for CASSLDRSSYNEQFF.

This rearrangement joins TRBV7-2 to TRBJ2-7; TRBD2 agrees at 7 bases. Germline assignment: CDR1 SGHTA and CDR2 FQGNSA. This CDR3 contains 15 residues. The trim removed 5 bases at V and 5 bases at J, leaving 12 bases unmatched. The CDR3 nucleotides are TGTGCCAGCAGCCCACTACGGGGGAGGGCACACGAGCAGTACTTC. Translated: CASSPLRGRAHEQYF.

This chain joins TRBV27 and TRBJ2-3; 11 nucleotides align to TRBD2. CDR3 size: 17 residues. J lost 5 bases, V lost 6 bases, and 13 bases had no gene match. Germline CDR1 is MNHEY and CDR2 is SMNVEV (reference sequence). CDR3 sequence: CASRKAILAGAIDTQYF. The CDR3 nucleotides read TGTGCCAGCAGGAAGGCAATACTAGCGGGAGCGATAGATACGCAGTATTTT.

J is TRBJ2-7 and V is TRBV28; D gene ambiguous. The CDR3 extends over 13 amino acids. The germline V and J ends were trimmed by 5 bases and 3 bases, with 11 bases remaining between them. Germline V CDR1 and CDR2: MDHEN, SYDVKM. The chain's CDR3 is CASSVLSNYEQYF. CDR3 DNA: TGTGCCAGCAGTGTCCTATCTAACTACGAGCAGTACTTC.

This rearrangement joins TRBV7-8 to TRBJ1-1; perhaps TRBD1 as D (6 bases). Germline values: CDR1 SGHVS, CDR2 FQNEAQ. The CDR3 totals 14 residues. The ends were cut back, 3 bases at V and 0 bases at J, with 8 bases in the middle. The DNA for the CDR3 is TGTGCCAGCAGCTTTGGACAGTTGAACACTGAAGCTTTCTTT. It encodes CASSFGQLNTEAFF.

The chain employs TRBV19 and TRBJ2-6; the match to TRBD1 covers 9 bases. The CDR3 sequence is 18 residues long. The V gene's germline CDR1 is LNHDA and CDR2 SQIVND (reference sequence). Trimming removed 3 bases from V and 2 bases from J; junction bases left unmatched: 8. CDR3: CASSMDEWDRAGANVLTF. Written as DNA, the CDR3 is TGTGCCAGTAGTATGGATGAATGGGACAGGGCTGGGGCCAACGTCCTGACTTTC. The full variable domain, with the rest looked up from reference TRBV19 and TRBJ2-6, is DGGITQSPKYLFRKEGQNVTLSCEQNLNHDAMYWYRQDPGQGLRLIYYSQIVNDFQKGDIAEGYSVSREKKESFPLTVTSAQKNPTAFYLCASSMDEWDRAGANVLTFGAGSRLTVL.